Below, one TCR beta chain is given with its context. Its antigen remains unknown. In the PCR, 60 Vbeta and 13 Jbeta primers were used. Measured with immunoSEQ multiplex PCR; TCRdb has only the in-frame clones, and not every one. The sample holds 150,000 to 200,000 clones; about 87% are singletons and the top ten take about 1.7%. Germline CDR1 reads SGHVS; CDR2 reads FNYEAQ. The CDR3 is 13 residues long. Trimming removed 1 base from V and 3 bases from J, with 5 bases in between. This sample was taken from a study of cytomegalovirus exposure and HLA in healthy donors. General study findings and limits: V- and J-gene trimming in TCR beta was tied to a missense DCLRE1C variant by an analysis performed later.

This sequence originates from a woman aged 18-29 years in good health and CMV-seronegative. The V gene is TRBV7-6, the J gene TRBJ2-3; D ambiguous. Material: PBMCs. The CDR3 DNA follows: TGTGCCAGCAGCTTAGTACGGACAGATACGCAGTATTTT. It codes for CASSLVRTDTQYF.